This is a list of T cell receptor beta chains from one sample in a study of T cells after yellow fever vaccination. MiXCR, applied by TCRdb to the 5' RACE reads, yields one record per CDR3 protein. There are roughly 160,000 distinct CDR3 sequences in the sample; about a tenth occur only once, and roughly 36% lies in the top ten. The specimen comprised CD8+ T cells sorted from PBMCs, sampled 45 days after the yellow fever booster vaccination. These TCRs come from a man aged 18 to 29 who received the YFV17D yellow fever vaccine. Each CDR3 is given with its conserved first and last residue. D genes are given only for firm matches. Clone sizes are given selectively: once, few, many, or a class where the clone is expanded.

>TRBV27|few|.
CASSFVGFTDTQYF
>TRBV19|.|.
CASSITVEGNEQYF
>TRBV6-5|few|.
CASSPGEFYTDTQYF
>TRBV7-9|.|.
CASSSGERGRDTQYF
>TRBV29-1|.|.
CSVSAYRVYRDTEAFF
>TRBV5-1|.|.
CASSIRTALSYEQYF
>TRBV6-5|.|.
CASSPGRPKDTEAFF
>TRBV5-1|few|TRBD1
CASSWTGRAKNIQYF
>TRBV6-5|.|.
CASSYAGATEAFF
>TRBV4-1|few|TRBD2
CASSPFTSGGSDTQYF
>TRBV7-9|few|.
CASSLNPIRGAGDTQYF
>TRBV13|.|.
CASSVTPPGAQYF
>TRBV27|.|.
CASSPHFSTDTQYF
>TRBV11-2|many|.
CASSLVIDHNEQFF
>TRBV5-1|few|.
CASSWTVQGLNTEAFF
>TRBV6-5|.|.
CASIQTGGYGYTF
>TRBV4-3|.|.
CASSRYEDQPQHF
>TRBV7-3|few|.
CASSLTTGETQYF
>TRBV9|few|.
CASSTLGTEGETQYF
>TRBV19|many|.
CARTSTDTQYF
>TRBV7-9|.|TRBD1
CASSPDRGPFSYEQYF
>TRBV5-1|few|.
CASSAAQGFRFPTDTQYF
>TRBV7-2|few|.
CASSAASPEAFF
>TRBV7-9|few|TRBD1
CASSLVGQGADYGYTF
>TRBV6-2/TRBV6-3|few|.
CASSPDLSIRAQYF
>TRBV10-3|few|TRBD1
CAIRTRGQGTGELFF
>TRBV6-6|few|.
CASSPRYHTEAFF
>TRBV12-3/TRBV12-4|few|.
CASSPSLEELFF
>TRBV12-5|.|.
CASGPTGSSTDTQYF
>TRBV5-1|.|TRBD2
CASSLASSGGLNEQFF
>TRBV7-9|.|.
CASSAPLGENTEAFF
>TRBV7-2|.|TRBD1
CASSLVTGAVYEQYF
>TRBV5-6|few|.
CASIDGTAGELFF
>TRBV12-3/TRBV12-4|few|.
CASSEQGDGYTF
>TRBV5-1|many|.
CASSLSAATQYF
>TRBV28|.|.
CASSFPRTPTRTEDPYGYTF
>TRBV27|many|.
CASSLSGLHEQYF
>TRBV20-1|few|TRBD2
CSAHPAGAVGQETQYF
>TRBV14|few|.
CASTPGAGNTIYF
>TRBV7-9|.|TRBD1
CASSPRGQGAEAFF
>TRBV7-6|few|.
CASSPRDGEYGPQHF
>TRBV4-1|.|.
CASSQSGPHYGYTF
>TRBV20-1|many|.
CSARVMGGTLDYGYTF
>TRBV4-1|few|.
CASSQGALVVSDTQYF
>TRBV11-2|few|.
CASSFSGDTGELFF
>TRBV27|many|TRBD2
CASSRGGAYNEQFF
>TRBV13|.|.
CASKGLAYEQYF